Below are 27 T cell receptor beta chains sequenced from a single sample in a study of blood T cell repertoires in COVID-19. The protocol was immunoSEQ multiplex PCR, while the TCRdb copy is restricted to in-frame clones and leaves out a portion. The sample has 250,000 to 300,000 clones; roughly 80% are singletons. What was sequenced was peripheral blood. Every receptor here comes from a man aged 60 to 69 who had recovered from COVID-19.

V gene TRBV5-1 combines with J gene TRBJ2-7; the match to TRBD2 covers 8 bases. The germline V gene has CDR1 SGHRS and CDR2 YFSETQ. The ends lost 0 bases at V and 3 bases at J; junction bases unmatched: 5. CDR3 length: 15 residues. The CDR3 is CASSLVGSGNYEQYF. In DNA, the CDR3 is TGCGCCAGCAGCTTGGTGGGTAGCGGGAACTACGAGCAGTACTTC.

The chain links TRBV3-1 (or the pseudogene TRBV3-2) to TRBJ1-1; D gene unclear. Germline CDR1 reads LGHDT; CDR2 reads YNNKEL (reference sequence). Trimming pared 5 bases from V and 1 base from J, leaving 11 bases between. This CDR3 spans 14 amino acids. The CDR3 spells CASSKARWNTEAFF. The CDR3, as DNA: TGTGCCAGCAGCAAAGCCCGGTGGAACACTGAAGCTTTCTTT.

CDR3: CASSPYLNDRAYAFF. CDR3 nucleotides: TGTGCCAGCAGCCCCTACCTAAACGACAGGGCGTACGCTTTCTTT. V usage is TRBV3-1 (or the pseudogene TRBV3-2) and J usage is TRBJ1-1; 7 bases match TRBD1. The CDR3 consists of 15 residues. With 4 bases clipped from V and 11 bases from J, the junction kept 16 bases outside the gene matches. The germline CDR1 and CDR2 sequences are LGHDT and YNNKEL (reference sequence).

This clone was found once. V is TRBV6-5 and J is TRBJ2-3; TRBD2 aligns across 9 bases. The germline CDR1 and CDR2 sequences are MNHEY and SVGAGI. This CDR3 is built from 16 residues. Trimming removed 0 bases from V and 0 bases from J; junction bases left unmatched: 1. The CDR3 reads CASSYSTSGSTDTQYF. In nucleotides, the CDR3 is TGTGCCAGCAGTTACTCGACTAGCGGTAGCACAGATACGCAGTATTTT.

The rearrangement links TRBV4-1 to TRBJ1-2; D might be TRBD1 (6 bases). The CDR3 is 15 amino acids. Between the trimmed V and J ends, which lost 7 bases and 4 bases, there was a span of 19 bases. CDR1 and CDR2 (germline): MGHRA, YSYEKL. CDR3 sequence: CASTLGQSRLYGYTF. The CDR3 nucleotides read TGCGCCAGCACTCTCGGACAGTCCCGACTCTATGGCTACACCTTC.

CDR3 sequence reads: CAWSQGQTTDTQYF. The CDR3 nucleotides read TGTGCCTGGTCCCAGGGACAGACGACAGATACGCAGTATTTT. This chain joins TRBV30 and TRBJ2-3; 7 bases are shared with TRBD1. This CDR3 is built from 14 residues. After removal of 5 bases from V and 3 bases from J, the junction contained 8 bases not matched to a gene. Germline assignment: CDR1 GTSNPN and CDR2 SVGIG (reference sequence).

As DNA, the CDR3 is TGTGCCAGCAGCTGGGGGGGGAACACTGAAGCTTTCTTT. This translates into CASSWGGNTEAFF. This chain connects TRBV11-3 to TRBJ1-1, with a possible D match to TRBD1 (5 bases). V lost 4 bases and J 1 base, leaving 7 bases between the germline ends. Germline V gene sequence: CDR1 SGHNT, CDR2 YENEEA. CDR3 length equals 13 residues.

The rearrangement links TRBV5-1 to TRBJ1-1, with D hard to call. V gave up 3 bases and J gave up 7 bases, with 19 bases separating them. The CDR3 spans 15 residues. Germline CDR1 and CDR2: SGHRS and YFSETQ. The chain's CDR3 is CASSYTLTRQDEAFF. The CDR3 nucleotides read TGCGCCAGCAGCTACACCTTGACGAGACAAGATGAAGCTTTCTTT.

This chain joins TRBV5-1 and TRBJ2-1, with D perhaps TRBD1 (5 bases). The CDR3 sequence is 17 residues long. V was shortened by 0 bases and J by 5 bases, with 18 bases between the two germline ends. From germline, CDR1 is SGHRS and CDR2 YFSETQ. The DNA of the CDR3 is TGCGCCAGCAGCTTGGTTTACAGTCATGGACAAAACAATGAGCAGTTCTTC. Amino acid sequence: CASSLVYSHGQNNEQFF.

The gene calls are TRBV4-2 and TRBJ2-7; 13 nucleotides agree with TRBD2. The CDR3 is made up of 17 amino acids. Per germline, CDR1 LGHNA and CDR2 YNFKEQ. The V segment lost 1 base and the J segment 2 bases; nucleotides outside the gene matches: 5. CDR3 region: CASSQGLAGGPPYEQYF. CDR3 nucleotides: TGTGCCAGCAGCCAAGGACTAGCGGGAGGCCCTCCCTACGAGCAGTACTTC.

V usage is TRBV28 and J usage is TRBJ2-2, with 7 nucleotides matching TRBD1. CDR3 length: 15 amino acids. Germline CDR1 MDHEN, CDR2 SYDVKM. The trim removed 5 bases at V and 5 bases at J, leaving 8 bases unmatched. The DNA for the CDR3 is TGTGCCAGCAGTCCTTTAGGGGGCTGGACCGGGGAGCTGTTTTTT. This codes for CASSPLGGWTGELFF.

The table lists this clone with a few counts. J is TRBJ2-7 and V is TRBV5-1; tentative D call: TRBD2 (5 bases). The CDR3 is made up of 16 amino acids. Germline V gene lookup returns CDR1 SGHRS and CDR2 YFSETQ. The V end lost 4 bases, the J end lost 2 bases, and 19 bases lay between the germline ends. The DNA for the CDR3 is TGCGCCAGCAGCCCTGAATTTGGACTTCCGACCTACGAGCAGTACTTC. It specifies CASSPEFGLPTYEQYF.

A few counts support this clone. V gene TRBV29-1 combines with J gene TRBJ2-1; possibly TRBD1 for D (5 bases). V lost 4 bases and J 7 bases, leaving 14 bases between the germline ends. From germline, CDR1 is SQVTM and CDR2 ANQGSEA. The CDR3 totals 13 residues. The CDR3: CSVVPAGSNEQFF. Written as DNA, the CDR3 is TGCAGCGTTGTCCCTGCAGGGTCGAATGAGCAGTTCTTC.

The CDR3 coding sequence is TGTGCCTGGAGTGGAGGGGCTCTGAGGGGGACATACAATCAGCCCCAGCATTTT. This translates into CAWSGGALRGTYNQPQHF. The V call is TRBV30, the J call TRBJ1-5, with D maybe TRBD1 (6 bases). The CDR3 is made up of 18 amino acids. Germline values: CDR1 GTSNPN, CDR2 SVGIG (reference sequence). Trimming shortened V by 1 base and J by 3 bases, and 22 bases separated the two germline ends.

The genes are TRBV19 and TRBJ2-1; the match to TRBD1 covers 7 bases. This CDR3 has 16 residues. V gave up 4 bases and J gave up 4 bases; unmatched junction bases: 10. CDR1 is LNHDA, CDR2 SQIVND, per germline (reference sequence). This CDR3 reads CASSTPTGAGYNEQFF. The CDR3 nucleotides read TGTGCCAGTAGTACCCCTACAGGGGCCGGATACAATGAGCAGTTCTTC.

The chain links TRBV19 to TRBJ2-1; 9 bases are a match to TRBD2. There are 17 residues in the CDR3. Trimming removed 2 bases from V and 8 bases from J; junction bases left unmatched: 13. The V gene's germline CDR1 is LNHDA and CDR2 SQIVND (reference sequence). CDR3 loop: CASSIMDSGSNGDEQFF. The CDR3 DNA sequence: TGTGCCAGTAGTATAATGGATAGCGGGAGCAACGGGGATGAGCAGTTCTTC.

This clone was detected only a few times. The rearrangement links TRBV7-8 to TRBJ1-5; D unresolved. The CDR3 spans 14 residues. The germline V and J ends were trimmed by 6 bases and 5 bases, with 14 bases remaining between them. Germline assignment: CDR1 SGHVS and CDR2 FQNEAQ. The CDR3 loop reads CASRPGFGDQPQHF. CDR3 sequence (DNA): TGTGCCAGCAGACCGGGGTTTGGGGATCAGCCCCAGCATTTT.

The chain employs TRBV6-5 and TRBJ2-5; 8 nucleotides agree with TRBD1. This CDR3 comprises 14 residues. V dropped 6 bases and J dropped 1; count of bases not matched to a gene: 4. Germline-derived CDR1 and CDR2 are MNHEY and SVGAGI. The CDR3 DNA reads as TGTGCCAGCAGCTTGGACAGGGCCCAAGAGACCCAGTACTTC. Encoded protein: CASSLDRAQETQYF.

The V call is TRBV5-5, the J call TRBJ2-1; TRBD2 aligns across 7 bases. Germline V gene sequence: CDR1 SGHKS, CDR2 YYEKEE (reference sequence). This CDR3 region has 17 residues. V was clipped by 2 bases and J by 7 bases; unmatched bases: 15. The CDR3 region is CASSFSGRAGSTNEQFF. CDR3 DNA: TGTGCCAGCAGCTTTAGTGGTAGAGCGGGGTCGACGAATGAGCAGTTCTTC.

CDR3 nucleotides: TGTGCCACCAAGCGGGGTGCTAATGAAAAACTGTTTTTT. Protein sequence: CATKRGANEKLFF. V usage is TRBV18 and J usage is TRBJ1-4, with unresolved D. The germline V and J ends were trimmed by 10 bases and 3 bases, with 12 bases remaining between them. CDR1 is KGHSH, CDR2 LQKENI, per germline. This CDR3 contains 13 residues.

The chain links TRBV5-5 to TRBJ1-5, with 7 bases fitting TRBD1. The CDR3 consists of 14 residues. The germline V gene has CDR1 SGHKS and CDR2 YYEKEE (reference sequence). V trimming: 6 bases; J trimming: 7 bases; junction bases outside the gene matches: 10. The CDR3: CASTIEGAGQPQHF. CDR3 coding DNA: TGTGCCAGCACCATCGAGGGGGCTGGGCAGCCCCAGCATTTT.

This clone turned up a few times. The chain recombines TRBV19 with TRBJ1-1; 11 bases are shared with TRBD1. The CDR3 spans 13 residues. CDR1 is LNHDA and CDR2 is SQIVND in the germline V gene (reference sequence). The V segment lost 3 bases and the J segment 11 bases; nucleotides outside the gene matches: 5. CDR3 coding DNA: TGTGCCAGTAGTATGACGGACAGGGGGCCTGCTTTCTTT. Its translation: CASSMTDRGPAFF.

The V and J genes are TRBV29-1 and TRBJ1-2; 9 bases match TRBD1. CDR1 and CDR2 from the germline V gene are SQVTM and ANQGSEA. CDR3 length: 14 amino acids. V trimming: 7 bases; J trimming: 4 bases; junction bases outside the gene matches: 10. Here the CDR3 reads CSASPGQGIYGYTF. The CDR3 nucleotides read TGCAGCGCCTCCCCCGGACAGGGGATCTATGGCTACACCTTC.

This clone was observed a few times. The chain couples TRBV6-1 to TRBJ1-5; no clear D gene. The V gene lost 3 bases and the J gene lost 6 bases, with 15 bases spanning the gap. The CDR3 length is 15 residues. From germline, CDR1 is MNHNS and CDR2 SASEGT. The CDR3 loop is CASSDGLPGFQPQHF. The DNA of the CDR3 is TGTGCCAGCAGTGACGGACTCCCCGGGTTTCAGCCCCAGCATTTT.

The rearrangement links TRBV7-8 to TRBJ2-3; the match to TRBD2 covers 12 bases. Germline V gene data show CDR1 as SGHVS and CDR2 as FQNEAQ. The CDR3 totals 19 residues. With 5 bases clipped from V and 1 base from J, the junction kept 13 bases outside the gene matches. The DNA of the CDR3 is TGTGCCAGCAGCCCCCTACCTAGCGGGAGGGCCGTGGGCACAGATACGCAGTATTTT. Its translation: CASSPLPSGRAVGTDTQYF.

The rearrangement links TRBV10-3 to TRBJ2-1, with 10 nucleotides matching TRBD2. Germline CDR1 is ENHRY and CDR2 is SYGVKD. V shed 10 bases and J 7 bases; nucleotides not matched to a gene: 10. The CDR3 loop spans 14 amino acids. The CDR3 loop is CATAGTSEYNEQFF. For the CDR3, the DNA is TGTGCCACCGCCGGGACTAGCGAGTATAATGAGCAGTTCTTC.

The CDR3 reads CASGLAGPVGEGAYTF. The CDR3 bases are TGTGCTAGTGGTTTGGCGGGACCGGTTGGTGAGGGGGCCTACACCTTC. V is TRBV12-5 and J is TRBJ1-2; TRBD1 matches 7 bases. The CDR3 contains 16 residues. The germline V gene encodes CDR1 LGHNT and CDR2 FRNRAP. Trimming cost V 1 base and J 10 bases; bases outside gene matches: 15.